Listed below are T cell receptor beta chains from one sample, sequenced in a study of control samples from healthy donors and cancer patients. TCRdb keeps only in-frame clones here, not all; method: immunoSEQ multiplex PCR. The table has 70,000 to 90,000 clones, over 90% seen once. Material for sequencing was blood. The receptors were sampled from a woman aged 18 to 35 in good health. Both conserved end residues are part of each CDR3. The order of the fields is D gene, J gene, V gene, clone size, CDR3 protein, CDR3 DNA. The D gene is left open where the match is weak. Not all rows give a size; the values are once, few, many and, for expanded clones, a class.

TRBD1 TRBJ2-7 TRBV5-6 . CASSLAGQGGEQYF TGTGCCAGCAGCTTGGCGGGACAGGGAGGCGAGCAGTACTTC
. TRBJ1-4 TRBV28 once CASSSAGLKERTNEKLFF TGTGCCAGCAGTTCGGCAGGCCTCAAAGAACGAACTAATGAAAAACTGTTTTTT
TRBD1 TRBJ1-6 TRBV6-6 few CASIRGAGGESPLHF TGTGCCAGCATCAGGGGGGCTGGAGGGGAATCACCCCTCCACTTT
. TRBJ2-5 TRBV7-2 . CASSLEALETQYF TGTGCCAGCAGCTTAGAAGCCCTGGAGACCCAGTACTTC
. TRBJ1-5 TRBV6-4 . CASRLQGDSNQPQHF TGTGCCAGCAGGCTCCAGGGAGATAGCAATCAGCCCCAGCATTTT
. TRBJ1-1 TRBV19 . CASTIDGKRTGEAFF TGTGCCAGTACGATCGATGGAAAGAGGACGGGTGAAGCTTTCTTT
TRBD2 TRBJ2-1 TRBV27 . CASRLAGTYNEQFF TGTGCCAGCAGACTAGCGGGGACCTACAATGAGCAGTTCTTC
TRBD2 TRBJ2-5 TRBV15 . CATVRSPGGKETQYF TGTGCCACCGTCCGGTCCCCGGGGGGAAAAGAGACCCAGTACTTC
. TRBJ2-2 TRBV4-3 . CASSPSPGLSNTGELFF TGCGCCAGCAGCCCATCTCCGGGACTTTCTAACACCGGGGAGCTGTTTTTT
TRBD1 TRBJ1-1 TRBV29-1 . CSVQTGLDTEAFF TGCAGCGTCCAGACAGGGTTGGACACTGAAGCTTTCTTT
. TRBJ1-5 TRBV27 . CASASGYNQPQHF TGTGCCAGTGCCTCGGGGTACAATCAGCCCCAGCATTTT
TRBD1 TRBJ1-1 TRBV27 . CASSLSATGVGGGGDTEAFF TGTGCCAGCAGTTTGTCGGCGACAGGGGTTGGTGGCGGGGGAGACACTGAAGCTTTCTTT
. TRBJ2-5 TRBV7-9 . CASSLIVSSWGQETQYF TGTGCCAGCAGCTTAATTGTGTCTAGCTGGGGCCAAGAGACCCAGTACTTC
TRBD1 TRBJ2-2 TRBV4-1 . CASSPGDRDAGELFF TGCGCCAGCAGCCCAGGGGACAGGGATGCCGGGGAGCTGTTTTTT
. TRBJ1-2 TRBV6-5 . CASSYDGGDYGYTF TGTGCCAGCAGTTACGACGGGGGGGACTATGGCTACACCTTC
. TRBJ2-5 TRBV6-5 . CASSYSAGLWETQYF TGTGCCAGCAGTTACTCGGCAGGGTTGTGGGAGACCCAGTACTTC
. TRBJ1-1 TRBV3-1/TRBV3-2 . CASSQVPISAGVNTEAFF TGTGCCAGCAGCCAAGTTCCCATATCGGCAGGGGTGAACACTGAAGCTTTCTTT
. TRBJ1-1 TRBV9 . CASSAQGSDTEAFF TGTGCCAGCAGCGCCCAAGGGAGCGACACTGAAGCTTTCTTT
TRBD2 TRBJ2-3 TRBV2 . CASRRLAGGADTQYF TGTGCCAGCAGACGACTAGCGGGAGGAGCAGATACGCAGTATTTT
TRBD1 TRBJ1-2 TRBV28 . CASSSGTANYGYTF TGTGCCAGCAGTTCCGGGACAGCTAACTATGGCTACACCTTC
. TRBJ1-1 TRBV2 . CAFVGAGAFF TGTGCTTTCGTCGGCGCCGGGGCTTTCTTT
. TRBJ1-6 TRBV7-6 . CASSSNYNSPLHF TGTGCCAGCAGCTCGAACTATAATTCACCCCTCCACTTT
. TRBJ1-2 TRBV28 . CASSPGTLTNYGYTF TGTGCCAGCAGCCCCGGGACACTTACTAACTATGGCTACACCTTC
. TRBJ2-1 TRBV6-5 . CASMRGAPLMVEQFF TGTGCCAGCATGAGGGGAGCGCCACTGATGGTTGAGCAGTTCTTC
TRBD1 TRBJ2-3 TRBV9 . CASSRWTGGTDTQYF TGTGCCAGCAGCCGGTGGACAGGGGGAACAGATACGCAGTATTTT
. TRBJ2-3 TRBV10-3 . CAISDGGTDTQYF TGTGCCATCAGTGACGGGGGCACAGATACGCAGTATTTT
. TRBJ1-5 TRBV27 . CASSFGSTGNQPQHF TGTGCCAGCAGTTTTGGGTCCACGGGCAATCAGCCCCAGCATTTT
. TRBJ1-1 TRBV19 . CASSISFASGAFF TGTGCCAGTAGTATATCATTCGCCTCTGGAGCTTTCTTT
. TRBJ2-1 TRBV27 . CASAWNRGDEQFF TGTGCCAGCGCCTGGAATAGGGGAGATGAGCAGTTCTTC
. TRBJ1-4 TRBV11-2 . CASSLDGSQGRRDEKLFF TGTGCCAGCAGCTTAGATGGTAGCCAGGGAAGGCGTGATGAAAAACTGTTTTTT
TRBD2 TRBJ2-1 TRBV6-2/TRBV6-3 . CASSYGGRELGVDEQFF TGTGCCAGCAGTTATGGAGGGCGGGAGCTTGGAGTGGATGAGCAGTTCTTC
TRBD1 TRBJ1-1 TRBV29-1 . CSAGQTNTEAFF TGCAGCGCGGGACAGACGAACACTGAAGCTTTCTTT
TRBD1 TRBJ2-3 TRBV19 . CASSMPGPGGGDTQYF TGTGCCAGTAGTATGCCCGGGCCAGGGGGCGGTGATACGCAGTATTTT
. TRBJ1-1 TRBV7-2 . CASRPTGLNTEAFF TGTGCCAGCAGACCTACAGGGTTGAACACTGAAGCTTTCTTT
. TRBJ2-7 TRBV6-2/TRBV6-3 . CASSFAGEYEQYF TGTGCCAGCAGTTTTGCAGGGGAATACGAGCAGTACTTC
TRBD2 TRBJ2-1 TRBV27 . CASSPLSGGVYNEQFF TGTGCCAGCAGTCCCCTTAGCGGGGGGGTCTACAATGAGCAGTTCTTC
TRBD1 TRBJ1-2 TRBV18 . CASSPINPGTGSIYDGYTF TGTGCCAGCTCACCCATAAATCCCGGGACAGGGAGCATTTACGATGGCTACACCTTC
. TRBJ2-4 TRBV5-1 . CASSLAGTLLAKNIQYF TGCGCCAGCAGCTTGGCGGGGACTCTCCTAGCCAAAAACATTCAGTACTTC
. TRBJ1-1 TRBV29-1 . CSVETSGDSEAFF TGCAGCGTTGAAACTTCGGGGGACTCTGAAGCTTTCTTT
. TRBJ2-2 TRBV6-4 few CASSEGVTRNTGELFF TGTGCCAGCAGTGAAGGAGTGACAAGGAACACCGGGGAGCTGTTTTTT
TRBD1 TRBJ2-7 TRBV28 . CASSPRDRVMHEQYF TGTGCCAGCAGTCCCCGGGACAGGGTTATGCACGAGCAGTACTTC
. TRBJ1-2 TRBV14 . CASSHRTDNYGYTF TGTGCCAGCAGCCACCGGACAGACAACTATGGCTACACCTTC
TRBD2 TRBJ2-5 TRBV9 . CASSVVGGDSQETQYF TGTGCCAGCAGCGTAGTTGGGGGGGACTCGCAAGAGACCCAGTACTTC
TRBD1 TRBJ1-4 TRBV19 . CASSIGTANEKLFF TGTGCCAGTAGTATCGGGACAGCAAATGAAAAACTGTTTTTT
. TRBJ1-1 TRBV28 . CASSPPREFTEAFF TGTGCCAGCAGTCCTCCCCGGGAGTTCACTGAAGCTTTCTTT
TRBD1 TRBJ1-2 TRBV7-2 . CASSSNPGQGGTF TGTGCCAGCAGCAGCAATCCGGGACAGGGTGGAACCTTC
TRBD1 TRBJ1-4 TRBV10-3 once CAIRTGINEKLFF TGTGCCATCAGGACAGGGATTAATGAAAAACTGTTTTTT
. TRBJ1-5 TRBV28 . CGTSRFQPQHF TGTGGGACCTCTCGGTTTCAGCCCCAGCATTTT
. TRBJ2-6 TRBV19 once CASRLGVALSGANVLTF TGTGCCAGTAGATTAGGGGTCGCCCTCTCTGGGGCCAACGTCCTGACTTTC
. TRBJ1-5 TRBV28 once CASSSRGPSDQPQHF TGTGCCAGCAGTTCCCGGGGACCCTCTGATCAGCCCCAGCATTTT
. TRBJ1-6 TRBV28 . CASSLSDSGSLHF TGTGCCAGCAGTTTATCCGATTCGGGGTCCCTCCACTTT
TRBD2 TRBJ2-1 TRBV29-1 . CSVFGGYLTDNDGLVLHNEQFF TGCAGCGTTTTTGGCGGCTATTTAACGGATAACGATGGACTAGTGTTACACAATGAGCAGTTCTTC
. TRBJ1-6 TRBV9 . CASSWGQTNSPLHF TGTGCCAGCAGTTGGGGGCAGACTAATTCACCCCTCCACTTT
TRBD1 TRBJ2-1 TRBV3-1/TRBV3-2 . CASAPGTAPSSYNEQFF TGTGCCAGCGCCCCAGGGACAGCGCCCAGCTCCTACAATGAGCAGTTCTTC
. TRBJ1-1 TRBV14 . CASSHKINTEAFF TGTGCCAGCAGCCACAAAATTAACACTGAAGCTTTCTTT
TRBD1 TRBJ2-7 TRBV7-9 . CASSRQGVLDYEQYF TGTGCCAGCAGCCGACAGGGGGTTCTTGACTACGAGCAGTACTTC
. TRBJ1-1 TRBV6-4 . CASRPGEAFF TGTGCCAGCAGACCCGGAGAAGCTTTCTTT
. TRBJ1-2 TRBV18 . CASSRGESGYTF TGTGCCAGCTCACGGGGGGAGTCTGGCTACACCTTC
. TRBJ2-5 TRBV5-4 once CASSLDLGAALETQYF TGTGCCAGCAGCTTGGATCTCGGCGCCGCCCTAGAGACCCAGTACTTC